The TCR beta chain under discussion was sequenced for a study of blood T cell repertoires in COVID-19 (TCRdb year 2020). For the study in its entirety: Samples from collaborators originated in the United States, Italy and Spain and spanned both the acute and convalescent phases of COVID-19. The material from the prospective study consisted of cDNA or gDNA derived from T cells, B-cell-depleted T cells, or PBMCs. The repertoires were made available in a free public database intended to serve as a resource for research on the immune response to SARS-CoV-2. HLA class I and class II types, where available, came from metadata supplied by the sample provider rather than from assay-based typing. Subjects who had been exposed to COVID-19, were actively infected with it, or had recovered from it provided the deeply sampled blood TCRbeta repertoires that made up the dataset. Samples came from the ongoing ImmuneRACE study (first 160 participants) plus 1,254 subjects from 6 global collaborators. The sample metadata nearly always contained a de-identified subject ID, COVID-19 status, age in years and sex. Overall study outcomes, separate from this receptor: How much clinical and demographic metadata was included differed by source and by participant, and the metadata was provided uncurated.

With regard to this clone: It lacks a known antigen. Qualities for individual bases were not recorded, and no much larger clone is one base off.

Participants in the prospective study were enrolled through a virtual design, were aged roughly 18 to 100 years, and lived in fewer than 30 United States geographic areas. Cohort assignment in the prospective study relied on participant-reported clinical history from a screening survey and a study questionnaire. Recovered participants in ImmuneRACE Cohort 3 were defined by two consecutive negative NP/OP PCR tests, clearance by a healthcare professional, or resolution of symptoms. Each participant in the prospective study had whole blood, serum and a nasopharyngeal or oropharyngeal swab collected by mobile phlebotomists. Participants in the prospective study had the option to provide additional blood draws and questionnaires over a roughly two-month period. Before DNA extraction, blood samples from the prospective study were shipped at room temperature or frozen. TCRbeta CDR3 regions were amplified from genomic DNA using the immunoSEQ Assay, a bias-controlled multiplex PCR. The paper's processing steps were these. The number of nucleated cells in each sample was estimated by amplification of reference gene primers within the assay. To quantify the absolute abundance of each unique TCRbeta CDR3 rearrangement, sequence reads were collapsed and filtered. For each sample, productive Simpson clonality was calculated as the square root of Simpson's diversity index over productive rearrangements. Entries here come from immuneACCESS through TCRdb and include only in-frame sequences with V and J called. Some clones fail to appear in such tables; in the studies checked, an unresolved V gene covers under half of the shortfall, and the cause of the remainder is unknown. V and J calls and clone size are given by that table; D and trimming were obtained from the DNA. This sample lists 180,000 or so clones; about 80% were detected once. Of the sample, 9.5% to 12% falls within the top ten clones.

Taken from the germline V gene, the CDR1 and CDR2 loops are MNHEY and SVGAGI. The CDR3 sequence holds 14 residues, the cysteine and phenylalanine included. This entry keeps only the CDR3 DNA: 42 bases, framed from base 1. V is pared back by 6 bases and J by 1 base, with 10 bases lying between the germline termini. This TCR derives from a man between 50 and 59 years old who had recovered from COVID-19. Recombination linked TRBV6-5 to TRBJ1-5, with TRBD1 perhaps the D gene, on 5 matching bases. Sequenced: PBMCs or T cells enriched from blood (not recorded which). The CDR3 loop reads CASSKGLSNQPQHF. The nucleotides are TGTGCCAGCAGCAAGGGGTTGAGCAATCAGCCCCAGCATTTT.